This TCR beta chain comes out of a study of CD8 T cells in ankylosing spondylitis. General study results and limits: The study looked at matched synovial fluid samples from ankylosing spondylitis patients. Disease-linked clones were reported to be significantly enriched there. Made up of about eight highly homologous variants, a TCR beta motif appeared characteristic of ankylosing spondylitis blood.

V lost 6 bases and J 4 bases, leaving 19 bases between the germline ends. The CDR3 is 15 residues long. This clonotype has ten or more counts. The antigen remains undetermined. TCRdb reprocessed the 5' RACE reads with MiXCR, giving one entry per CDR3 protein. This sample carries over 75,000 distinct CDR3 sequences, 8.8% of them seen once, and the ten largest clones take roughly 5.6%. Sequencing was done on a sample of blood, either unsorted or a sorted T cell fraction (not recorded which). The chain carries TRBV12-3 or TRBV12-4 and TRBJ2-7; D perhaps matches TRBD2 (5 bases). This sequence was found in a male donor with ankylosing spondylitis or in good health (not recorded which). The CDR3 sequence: CASSPSSPGVYEQYF. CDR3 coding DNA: TGTGCCAGCAGCCCTTCTTCCCCCGGGGTTTACGAGCAGTACTTC.